This TCR beta chain came from a study of cytomegalovirus exposure and HLA in healthy donors. This PCR relied on a set of 60 Vbeta primers and 13 Jbeta primers. Some clones are missing from TCRdb's copy, which holds only in-frame ones; the method was immunoSEQ multiplex PCR. The data hold more than 85,000 clones, with 78% observed a single time. A note on this clone: What it binds is not known.

At the time of sampling, donors were nominally healthy, though unrecorded immune exposures were likely. The CDR3 totals 16 residues. From germline, CDR1 is SGDLS and CDR2 YYNGEE. The V gene end was trimmed by 0 bases and the J gene end by 4 bases; junction bases not matched to a gene: 4. Overall study findings and caveats: V- and J-gene trimming of TCR beta was linked (in a later analysis) to a missense DCLRE1C variant. It was 164 TCR beta chains that were listed as cytomegalovirus-associated.

The rearrangement joins TRBV9 to TRBJ2-2; TRBD1 agrees at 9 bases. The specimen was PBMCs. The clonotype originates from a man aged 25-40 years in good health and CMV-seronegative. CDR3 sequence reads: CASSVVDRGATGELFF. The CDR3 nucleotides read TGTGCCAGCAGCGTAGTCGACAGGGGGGCCACCGGGGAGCTGTTTTTT.